This is a list of T cell receptor beta chains from one sample in a study of cytomegalovirus exposure and HLA in healthy donors. Repertoires were generated with immunoSEQ multiplex PCR, while TCRdb's copy carries only in-frame clones and drops some. This sample's clone table lists around 50,000 clones. Material: PBMCs. Receptors originate from a female donor in good health and CMV-seronegative. CDR3s include the opening cysteine and the closing phenylalanine or tryptophan. D genes are given only for firm matches.

>-|TRBJ1-3|TRBV19
CASMTRQLYF
TGTGCCAGTATGACTCGCCAGTTATATTTT
>TRBD1|TRBJ2-1|TRBV5-1
CASSLGDSYNEQFF
TGCGCCAGCAGCTTGGGGGACAGCTACAATGAGCAGTTCTTC
>-|TRBJ1-2|TRBV11-3
CASSLDGTREFYGYTF
TGTGCCAGCAGCTTAGATGGCACTAGGGAATTCTATGGCTACACCTTC
>TRBD1|TRBJ2-3|TRBV18
CASSPRTGYTDTQYF
TGTGCCAGCTCACCCCGGACAGGGTACACAGATACGCAGTATTTT
>-|TRBJ2-1|TRBV29-1
CSGGDNEQFF
TGCAGCGGGGGGGACAATGAGCAGTTCTTC
>TRBD1|TRBJ2-4|TRBV30
CAWTAGGLAKNIQYF
TGTGCCTGGACTGCAGGGGGATTAGCCAAAAACATTCAGTACTTC
>-|TRBJ1-1|TRBV6-5
CASSYSYQMNTEAFF
TGTGCCAGCAGTTACTCGTATCAGATGAACACTGAAGCTTTCTTT
>-|TRBJ1-1|TRBV7-2
CASSLNPGYTEAFF
TGTGCCAGCAGCTTAAATCCGGGTTACACTGAAGCTTTCTTT
>-|TRBJ1-5|TRBV5-6
CASSLQNQPQHF
TGTGCCAGCAGCTTGCAGAATCAGCCCCAGCATTTT
>-|TRBJ2-3|TRBV19
CASSTRPDTQYF
TGTGCCAGTAGTACCCGTCCCGATACGCAGTATTTT
>TRBD1|TRBJ1-6|TRBV6-7
CASSCRDRVNNSPLHF
TGTGCCAGCAGTTGCCGGGACAGGGTCAATAATTCACCCCTCCACTTT
>-|TRBJ1-1|TRBV6-1
CASGGRTHWSTEAFF
TGTGCCAGCGGGGGCAGGACCCACTGGTCCACTGAAGCTTTCTTT
>TRBD1|TRBJ1-3|TRBV6-1
CASSEDRGSGNTIYF
TGTGCCAGCAGTGAAGACAGGGGCTCTGGAAACACCATATATTTT
>-|TRBJ2-7|TRBV7-2
CASSIDSYEQYF
TGTGCCAGCAGCATCGACTCGTACGAGCAGTACTTC
>-|TRBJ2-3|TRBV14
CASLPGGAHPAGTQYF
TGTGCCAGCCTCCCCGGGGGAGCCCATCCTGCGGGTACGCAGTATTTT
>TRBD1|TRBJ1-5|TRBV7-9
CASSSGTGESQPQHF
TGTGCCAGCAGCTCCGGGACAGGGGAAAGCCAGCCCCAGCATTTT
>TRBD1|TRBJ2-7|TRBV7-8
CASSEYRGRDEQYF
TGTGCCAGCAGCGAGTACAGGGGGCGAGACGAGCAGTACTTC